These 32 T cell receptor beta chains were sequenced from one sample in a study of shared clonotypes between healthy human individuals. Sequencing used immunoSEQ multiplex PCR; TCRdb keeps in-frame clones, though not all of them. The table has millions of clones, just under 95% seen once. Positively selected for CCR7, the CD45RO-negative cells used as naive CD8 cells excluded terminally differentiated effector memory CD45RA+ cells. Sequencing used naive CD8+ T cells sorted from blood. The receptors stem from a man younger than 35 in good health.

The chain links TRBV6-4 to TRBJ1-1, with D uncertain. The CDR3 is 13 amino acids. Trimming pared 5 bases from V and 0 bases from J, leaving 7 bases between. Germline V lookup: CDR1 MRHNA, CDR2 SNTAGT. DNA for the CDR3: TGTGCCAGCAGTTCAGACATGAACACTGAAGCTTTCTTT. Translated: CASSSDMNTEAFF.

V usage is TRBV11-2 and J usage is TRBJ2-7; no clear D. The germline V gene has CDR1 SGHAT and CDR2 FQNNGV. V was pared by 8 bases and J by 2 bases, with 10 bases between. This CDR3 contains 12 residues. The CDR3 sequence is CASRPGPYEQYF. The DNA of the CDR3 is TGTGCCAGCCGCCCGGGCCCCTACGAGCAGTACTTC.

The chain uses TRBV30 and TRBJ1-6; the match to TRBD1 covers 9 bases. The CDR3 spans 17 residues. Trimming at V came to 2 bases and at J to 0 bases, leaving 5 bases not matched to a gene. CDR1 is GTSNPN and CDR2 is SVGIG in the germline V gene (reference sequence). The CDR3 nucleotides read TGTGCCTGGAGTTTCCAGACAGGGGGCTCCTATAATTCACCCCTCCACTTT. Amino acid sequence: CAWSFQTGGSYNSPLHF. Full variable domain (rest looked up from reference TRBV30 and TRBJ1-6): SQTIHQWPATLVQPVGSPLSLECTVEGTSNPNLYWYRQAAGRGLQLLFYSVGIGQISSEVPQNLSASRPQDRQFILSSKKLLLSDSGFYLCAWSFQTGGSYNSPLHFGNGTRLTVT.

This sequence joins TRBV4-3 and TRBJ2-7; 10 nucleotides line up with TRBD2. Germline trimming cut 0 bases from V and 6 bases from J; bases unmatched to any gene: 11. The germline gives CDR1 LGHNA, CDR2 YSLEER. This CDR3 is 17 amino acids long. CDR3 sequence (DNA): TGCGCCAGCAGCCAAGATCTCCTAGCGGGAGCCGCAGGCGAGCAGTACTTC. This encodes CASSQDLLAGAAGEQYF.

The chain uses TRBV6-5 and TRBJ2-2; no definite D call. The CDR3 covers 14 residues. Germline CDR1 and CDR2: MNHEY and SVGAGI. V lost 2 bases, J lost 8 bases, and 12 bases lay in between. The CDR3 here is CASSYVRGVGELFF. CDR3 sequence (DNA): TGTGCCAGCAGTTACGTTCGTGGGGTTGGGGAGCTGTTTTTT.

Turning to this clone: Within the sample, other DNA sequences also encode this same CDR3. The CDR3 DNA sequence: TGTGCCAGCAGCTTGGCTAGCGGGGGGCGGGAGACCCAGTACTTC. It yields the protein CASSLASGGRETQYF. This rearrangement joins TRBV5-4 to TRBJ2-5; TRBD2 aligns across 11 bases. V trimming: 0 bases; J trimming: 5 bases; junction bases outside the gene matches: 3. CDR3 length equals 15 residues. Germline values: CDR1 SGHNT, CDR2 YYREEE (reference sequence).

This chain joins TRBV4-3 and TRBJ1-5; 7 bases align to TRBD1. The V gene end was trimmed by 3 bases and the J gene end by 4 bases; junction bases not matched to a gene: 9. This CDR3 spans 16 amino acids. CDR1 and CDR2 from the germline V gene are LGHNA and YSLEER. The CDR3 sequence is CASSHSQTGTNQPQHF. The CDR3 region has the DNA TGCGCCAGCAGCCATTCACAGACAGGGACTAATCAGCCCCAGCATTTT.

V and J are TRBV28 and TRBJ1-5; D unresolved. Germline loops: CDR1 MDHEN, CDR2 SYDVKM. Trimming cost V 5 bases and J 0 bases, with 17 bases left between them. CDR3 length equals 17 residues. The chain's CDR3 is CASSTWTESFSNQPQHF. CDR3 nucleotides: TGTGCCAGCAGTACCTGGACGGAATCGTTTAGCAATCAGCCCCAGCATTTT.

This chain connects TRBV7-2 to TRBJ1-1; D is uncertain. V lost 1 base and J lost 1, with 16 bases in between. The CDR3 loop spans 17 amino acids. Per germline, CDR1 SGHTA and CDR2 FQGNSA. In DNA form, the CDR3 reads TGTGCCAGCAGCTTAGTGGCCCGGGAAATGGGGAACACTGAAGCTTTCTTT. It encodes CASSLVAREMGNTEAFF.

As for this clone: The identical CDR3 is also encoded by other nucleotide sequences in the sample. The rearrangement links TRBV28 to TRBJ2-7; TRBD1 matches 7 bases. Germline CDR1 reads MDHEN; CDR2 reads SYDVKM. The CDR3 contains 13 residues. V dropped 5 bases and J dropped 3; count of bases not matched to a gene: 4. The CDR3 spells CASSPTGDYEQYF. The CDR3 bases are TGTGCCAGCAGTCCCACAGGGGACTACGAGCAGTACTTC. Full variable domain (outside the CDR3, taken from reference TRBV28 and TRBJ2-7): DVKVTQSSRYLVKRTGEKVFLECVQDMDHENMFWYRQDPGLGLRLIYFSYDVKMKEKGDIPEGYSVSREKKERFSLILESASTNQTSMYLCASSPTGDYEQYFGPGTRLTVT.

The CDR3 sequence is CASRTEAWETQYF. CDR3 nucleotide sequence: TGTGCCAGCAGGACCGAGGCCTGGGAGACCCAGTACTTC. The genes are TRBV6-6 and TRBJ2-5; D remains unclear. V gave up 6 bases and J gave up 5 bases, with 13 bases separating them. This CDR3 is 13 amino acids long. CDR1 is MNHNY and CDR2 is SVGAGI in the germline V gene (reference sequence).

Points on this clone: This CDR3 is also generated by other DNA sequences in the sample. The chain carries TRBV6-1 and TRBJ2-7; tentative D call: TRBD1 (5 bases). Trimming cost V 2 bases and J 2 bases, with 10 bases left between them. This CDR3 has 14 residues. Germline assignment: CDR1 MNHNS and CDR2 SASEGT. In DNA form, the CDR3 reads TGTGCCAGCAGTGAACAGGGTGGGACCTACGAGCAGTACTTC. Amino acids: CASSEQGGTYEQYF.

V is TRBV2 and J is TRBJ2-2; tentatively, D is TRBD2 (5 bases). The V end was cut by 4 bases, the J end by 3 bases, with 9 bases between. CDR3 length equals 14 residues. In germline, CDR1 is SNHLY, CDR2 FYNNEI. CDR3 sequence reads: CASSGRRDTGELFF. The CDR3, as DNA: TGTGCCAGCAGTGGTAGGCGGGACACCGGGGAGCTGTTTTTT.

Of note for this clone: Other DNA sequences in this sample translate to the same CDR3. The V gene is TRBV9, the J gene TRBJ2-1, with D possibly TRBD1 on 6 matching bases. V lost 1 base and J lost 4, with 12 bases in between. Germline-derived CDR1 and CDR2 are SGDLS and YYNGEE. The CDR3 has 15 amino acids. The CDR3 nucleotides read TGTGCCAGCAGCGTATCAGGGGTGGATTACAATGAGCAGTTCTTC. Amino acid sequence: CASSVSGVDYNEQFF.

In this sample, this clone turned up once. The chain links TRBV9 to TRBJ2-7, with D hard to call. The germline V and J ends were trimmed by 3 bases and 2 bases, with 12 bases remaining between them. CDR1 and CDR2 from the germline V gene are SGDLS and YYNGEE. The CDR3 extends over 14 amino acids. The CDR3 here is CASSAAGSTYEQYF. The DNA of the CDR3 is TGTGCCAGCAGCGCTGCAGGATCCACCTACGAGCAGTACTTC. Using reference TRBV9 and TRBJ2-7 for the parts outside the CDR3, the full variable domain is DSGVTQTPKHLITATGQRVTLRCSPRSGDLSVYWYQQSLDQGLQFLIQYYNGEERAKGNILERFSAQQFPDLHSELNLSSLELGDSALYFCASSAAGSTYEQYFGPGTRLTVT.

V is TRBV27 and J is TRBJ1-5; TRBD1 aligns across 8 bases. CDR1 MNHEY and CDR2 SMNVEV come from the germline V gene (reference sequence). The ends lost 5 bases at V and 7 bases at J; junction bases unmatched: 7. The CDR3 is made up of 14 amino acids. CDR3 loop: CASSIQGAYQPQHF. In DNA form, the CDR3 reads TGTGCCAGCAGTATCCAGGGGGCCTACCAGCCCCAGCATTTT.

This clone appeared once. CDR3 residues: CASSETGGPYNEQFF. In DNA form, the CDR3 reads TGTGCCAGCAGCGAGACAGGGGGACCCTACAATGAGCAGTTCTTC. V is TRBV7-3 and J is TRBJ2-1; 9 bases fit TRBD1. This CDR3 is 15 amino acids long. Trimming at V came to 5 bases and at J to 2 bases, leaving 4 bases not matched to a gene. Germline CDR1 is SGHTA and CDR2 is FQGTGA.

The chain combines TRBV2 with TRBJ2-2, with D perhaps matching TRBD1 or TRBD2 (6 bases each). V was clipped by 7 bases and J by 2 bases, with 14 bases between them. The CDR3 is 15 residues long. Germline CDR1 reads SNHLY; CDR2 reads FYNNEI. CDR3: CASTRGGLNTGELFF. The CDR3 DNA is TGTGCCAGCACGAGAGGGGGGCTTAACACCGGGGAGCTGTTTTTT. Full variable domain (outside the CDR3, taken from reference TRBV2 and TRBJ2-2): EPEVTQTPSHQVTQMGQEVILRCVPISNHLYFYWYRQILGQKVEFLVSFYNNEISEKSEIFDDQFSVERPDGSNFTLKIRSTKLEDSAMYFCASTRGGLNTGELFFGEGSRLTVL.

The chain has TRBV7-9 and TRBJ2-7, with D uncertain. The V end lost 5 bases, the J end lost 5 bases, and 10 bases lay between the germline ends. Germline V gives CDR1 SEHNR, CDR2 FQNEAQ (reference sequence). The CDR3 runs 12 residues. CDR3 protein: CASSPIGHEQYF. The CDR3, as DNA: TGTGCCAGCAGCCCGATCGGCCACGAGCAGTACTTC.

On this clone itself: The sample has other DNA sequences that encode this CDR3 too. The CDR3 coding sequence is TGTGCCAGCAGCTTAGAAGGGCGCGAGCAGTACTTC. This sequence encodes CASSLEGREQYF. The chain recombines TRBV7-9 with TRBJ2-7; no definite D call. This CDR3 is built from 12 residues. V dropped 1 base and J dropped 6 bases, with 7 bases sitting between them. Germline CDR1 SEHNR, CDR2 FQNEAQ (reference sequence).

The chain combines TRBV7-9 with TRBJ1-6, with TRBD1 as a possible D gene (6 bases). CDR1 is SEHNR, CDR2 FQNEAQ, per germline (reference sequence). Trimming removed 1 base at V and 8 bases at J, with 18 bases between. This CDR3 comprises 17 residues. Here the CDR3 reads CASSLGFVGRGYSPLHF. The CDR3 coding sequence is TGTGCCAGCAGCTTAGGGTTTGTGGGCAGGGGATATTCACCCCTCCACTTT.

As for this clone: Other DNA sequences in this specimen translate into the identical CDR3. Here the CDR3 reads CASSVGNSGPYEQYF. CDR3 in DNA: TGTGCCAGCAGCGTAGGAAATAGCGGCCCCTACGAGCAGTACTTC. The chain is built from TRBV9 and TRBJ2-7, with D tentatively TRBD2 (6 bases). Germline-derived CDR1 and CDR2 are SGDLS and YYNGEE. The CDR3 is 15 residues long. V was pared by 0 bases and J by 2 bases, with 12 bases between.

The chain is built from TRBV27 and TRBJ2-7, with D perhaps matching TRBD2 (6 bases). V dropped 4 bases and J dropped 2 bases, with 12 bases sitting between them. Germline CDR1 MNHEY, CDR2 SMNVEV (reference sequence). The CDR3 extends over 14 amino acids. CDR3 coding DNA: TGTGCCAGCAGTTCTAACGGGAGAGCCTACGAGCAGTACTTC. As protein: CASSSNGRAYEQYF.

This chain connects TRBV9 to TRBJ2-7; D possibly matches TRBD1 or TRBD2 (7 bases each). CDR3 length: 13 amino acids. CDR1 is SGDLS and CDR2 is YYNGEE in the germline V gene. V was shortened by 7 bases and J by 7 bases, with 18 bases between the two germline ends. CDR3 region: CASSPQGGREQYF. CDR3 DNA: TGTGCCAGCTCCCCCCAGGGGGGGAGAGAGCAGTACTTC.

The chain uses TRBV6-1 and TRBJ2-1; the D is unclear. CDR1 and CDR2 from the germline V gene are MNHNS and SASEGT. V lost 2 bases and J 5 bases, leaving 16 bases between the germline ends. The CDR3 length is 16 residues. CDR3 coding DNA: TGTGCCAGCAGTGAATTCCCCGGACCCCCGCACAATGAGCAGTTCTTC. It yields the protein CASSEFPGPPHNEQFF.

This clone was recorded once. CDR3 nucleotides: TGTGCCAGCAGCGTAGGTGGGGCCGGGACTATCTATGAGCAGTTCTTC. This sequence encodes CASSVGGAGTIYEQFF. The chain joins TRBV9 to TRBJ2-1, with 7 bases lining up with TRBD2. The CDR3 length is 16 residues. Germline trimming cut 0 bases from V and 8 bases from J; bases unmatched to any gene: 11. CDR1 is SGDLS, CDR2 YYNGEE, per germline.

This clone was seen only a few times. The V and J genes are TRBV6-1 and TRBJ2-7; tentatively, D is TRBD2 (5 bases). The CDR3 is 11 residues long. Germline CDR1 MNHNS, CDR2 SASEGT. Trimming stripped 8 bases from V and 3 bases from J, with 8 bases between. The CDR3 sequence: CASGLGYEQYF. CDR3 sequence (DNA): TGTGCCAGCGGACTGGGCTACGAGCAGTACTTC.

This chain links TRBV13 with TRBJ1-3; TRBD1 is a possible D gene (6 bases). This CDR3 is 17 amino acids long. The V gene lost 8 bases and the J gene lost 0 bases, with 20 bases spanning the gap. Germline lookup yields CDR1 PRHDT and CDR2 FYEKMQ (reference sequence). CDR3 sequence reads: CASGGPDLDSSGNTIYF. The CDR3 region has the DNA TGTGCCAGCGGGGGTCCAGACCTGGACAGCTCTGGAAACACCATATATTTT.

This CDR3 is CASGRGDYNEQFF. Written as DNA, the CDR3 is TGCGCCAGCGGCAGGGGGGATTACAATGAGCAGTTCTTC. The chain recombines TRBV10-1 with TRBJ2-1; a possible D gene is TRBD1 (7 bases). The CDR3 has 13 amino acids. Germline V gives CDR1 WNHNN, CDR2 SYGVQD (reference sequence). Trimming took 8 bases from V and 4 from J, leaving 12 bases between them.

To note about this clone: This CDR3 is also generated by other DNA sequences in the sample. The V call is TRBV27, the J call TRBJ2-7; TRBD1 matches 8 bases. The CDR3 totals 14 residues. J gave up 0 bases and V 6 bases, and 4 bases lay outside the gene matches. Germline V gives CDR1 MNHEY, CDR2 SMNVEV (reference sequence). The CDR3 protein is CASSWTGSSYEQYF. The CDR3 bases are TGTGCCAGCAGCTGGACAGGGAGCTCCTACGAGCAGTACTTC.

V gene TRBV7-9 combines with J gene TRBJ2-2, with D unclear. Germline V gene data show CDR1 as SEHNR and CDR2 as FQNEAQ (reference sequence). V was clipped by 5 bases and J by 7 bases, with 17 bases between them. The CDR3 is made up of 15 amino acids. CDR3 amino acids: CASSPRRVEFGELFF. The CDR3 DNA follows: TGTGCCAGCAGCCCTCGTAGGGTAGAGTTCGGGGAGCTGTTTTTT.

This clone has just one count. V gene TRBV7-2 combines with J gene TRBJ2-7; D is possibly TRBD2 (5 bases). CDR3 size: 13 residues. V lost 3 bases, J lost 7 bases, and 13 bases lay in between. The germline CDR1 and CDR2 sequences are SGHTA and FQGNSA. The CDR3 is CASSFFGVGEQYF. The CDR3 DNA is TGTGCCAGCAGCTTTTTCGGGGTCGGGGAGCAGTACTTC.